These T cell receptor beta chains were read from a single sample in a study of T-cell memory formation after mild COVID-19. In TCRdb, the 5' RACE reads were re-called with MiXCR into one record per CDR3 protein. The sample has 250,000 to 300,000 distinct CDR3 sequences, about 17% seen once; the top ten hold 23%. Material: PBMCs or a T cell subset sorted from them (not recorded which). Source of these receptors: a man aged 18 to 29 who had mild COVID-19 (a few samples of this study predate the infection). Cell type and time point are not known. CDR3s include the opening cysteine and the closing phenylalanine or tryptophan. D genes are given only for firm matches. Some rows mark clone size as missing; the rest say once, few, many or name a class of expanded clone.

NA	TRBV5-1	NA	TRBJ1-6	TGCGCCAGCAGCCTCGACTTGGGGTCACCCCTCCACTTT	CASSLDLGSPLHF
NA	TRBV5-1	many	TRBJ2-1	TGCGCCAGCAGCTTGGATCAAGGAAGCTCCTACAATGAGCAGTTCTTC	CASSLDQGSSYNEQFF
TRBD1	TRBV7-2	many	TRBJ2-2	TGTGCCAGCAGCCAACGGACAGGGGGCTCTTTCGGGGAGCTGTTTTTT	CASSQRTGGSFGELFF
NA	TRBV5-1	many	TRBJ2-5	TGCGCCAGCAGCTTGATCGGAGAGACCCAGTACTTC	CASSLIGETQYF
NA	TRBV9	NA	TRBJ1-5	TGTGCCAGCAGCCCCGGGACGGAAAATCAGCCCCAGCATTTT	CASSPGTENQPQHF
TRBD1	TRBV2	NA	TRBJ2-4	TGTGCCAGCAGGGCGGACAGGGTTATCGCCATTCAGTACTTC	CASRADRVIAIQYF
NA	TRBV7-2	few	TRBJ1-5	TGTGCCAGCAGCTTAGGTGGGGATAAGAGGCAGCCCCAGCATTTT	CASSLGGDKRQPQHF
TRBD2	TRBV4-3	few	TRBJ2-1	TGCGCCAGCAGCCAAGACCCAAGGACTAGTCTTCACAATGAGCAGTTCTTC	CASSQDPRTSLHNEQFF
NA	TRBV12-3/TRBV12-4	NA	TRBJ1-2	TGTGCCAGCAGCCTACTAAGGGTCTATGGCTACACCTTC	CASSLLRVYGYTF
NA	TRBV5-1	few	TRBJ1-1	TGCGCCAGCAGCCCCCGGAGGGGGGAAGAAGACACTGAAGCTTTCTTT	CASSPRRGEEDTEAFF
TRBD2	TRBV27	NA	TRBJ2-4	TGTGCCAGCAGTTTAGCACTGACTAGCGCGGCCATTCAGTACTTC	CASSLALTSAAIQYF
TRBD2	TRBV4-1	many	TRBJ2-1	TGCGCCAGCAGCTTCGGGGGACTAGCGGGGGGTTCCCCACTTGATGAGCAGTTCTTC	CASSFGGLAGGSPLDEQFF
NA	TRBV12-3/TRBV12-4	NA	TRBJ2-6	TGTGCCAGCAGTTTAGCGCCCTCTGGGGCCAACGTCCTGACTTTC	CASSLAPSGANVLTF
NA	TRBV15	few	TRBJ1-2	TGTGCCACCAGCAGAGATCTCGCCGCCTATGGCTACACCTTC	CATSRDLAAYGYTF
NA	TRBV7-9	NA	TRBJ1-1	TGTGCCAGCAGCTTAGAGGGAGGGCCGGGCACTGAAGCTTTCTTT	CASSLEGGPGTEAFF
NA	TRBV9	NA	TRBJ2-3	TGTGCCAGCAGCGCGGATGCTAGCACAGATACGCAGTATTTT	CASSADASTDTQYF
NA	TRBV28	NA	TRBJ2-6	TGTGCCAGCGGGGAAAGGGGCCTATCCTCTGGGGCCAACGTCCTGACTTTC	CASGERGLSSGANVLTF
NA	TRBV7-9	many	TRBJ2-5	TGTGCCAGCAGCTTAACTCAAGAGACCCAGTACTTC	CASSLTQETQYF
NA	TRBV9	NA	TRBJ2-2	TGTGCCAGCAGCGTTCGGTCGGCCGGGGAGCTGTTTTTT	CASSVRSAGELFF
TRBD2	TRBV5-1	few	TRBJ2-5	TGCGCCAGCAGCCAGAAGACTAGCGGGTCAGTCGAGACCCAGTACTTC	CASSQKTSGSVETQYF
NA	TRBV7-2	NA	TRBJ2-3	TGTGCCAGCCAGGGGGGGCGCACAGATACGCAGTATTTT	CASQGGRTDTQYF
TRBD1	TRBV15	NA	TRBJ2-3	TGTGCCACCAGAACCACAGGGGGAACCTCGGTTAATACGCAGTATTTT	CATRTTGGTSVNTQYF
TRBD1	TRBV6-2/TRBV6-3	few	TRBJ2-7	TGTGCCAGCAGTTATCGACAGGGATCGTCTGAGCAGTACTTC	CASSYRQGSSEQYF
NA	TRBV12-3/TRBV12-4	NA	TRBJ1-2	TGTGCCAGCAGCCACCAGGACGGACCATTCTATGGCTACACCTTC	CASSHQDGPFYGYTF